A selection of T cell receptor beta chains follows, all from one sample in a study of CD8+ T cells in alopecia areata. Sequencing was performed with immunoSEQ multiplex PCR; in TCRdb, only in-frame clones are kept and a portion is missing. The table includes some 210,000 clones, more than 60% detected once. Material: CD4+ T cells sorted from blood, obtained at approximately week 44, from a patient treated with tofacitinib. Receptor source: a human donor with alopecia areata. Both conserved end residues are part of each CDR3. The order of the fields is D gene, clone size, V gene, J gene, CDR3 DNA, CDR3 protein. D genes are given only for firm matches. Part of the rows lack a size; the others show once, few, many or a class for expanded clones.

d_gene: TRBD1; abundance: few; v_gene: TRBV5-1; j_gene: TRBJ1-1; CDR3nt: TGCGCCAGCAGCTTGGAGACAGGGATTGGGACTGAAGCTTTCTTT; CDR3aa: CASSLETGIGTEAFF
d_gene: TRBD2; abundance: .; v_gene: TRBV10-3; j_gene: TRBJ2-1; CDR3nt: TGTGCCATCAGTGAGTCTAAGCGGGGGGGCTACAATGAGCAGTTCTTC; CDR3aa: CAISESKRGGYNEQFF
d_gene: TRBD1; abundance: .; v_gene: TRBV10-2; j_gene: TRBJ1-1; CDR3nt: TGCGCCAGCAGTGAGAAGGGGGCGTTGACTGAAGCTTTCTTT; CDR3aa: CASSEKGALTEAFF
d_gene: .; abundance: .; v_gene: TRBV28; j_gene: TRBJ1-2; CDR3nt: TGTGCCAGCGGGGGCCTAGACAGTGGCTGCACCTTC; CDR3aa: CASGGLDSGCTF
d_gene: .; abundance: few; v_gene: TRBV5-1; j_gene: TRBJ2-7; CDR3nt: TGCGCCAGCAGCCCAGGGACCGGGAACTACGAGCAGTACTTC; CDR3aa: CASSPGTGNYEQYF
d_gene: .; abundance: .; v_gene: TRBV29-1; j_gene: TRBJ2-7; CDR3nt: TGCAGCGTTAAAGATTACTCCTACGAGCAGTACTTC; CDR3aa: CSVKDYSYEQYF
d_gene: TRBD1; abundance: .; v_gene: TRBV29-1; j_gene: TRBJ2-7; CDR3nt: TGCAGCGTTGACGGGCAGGGGGTTGCCGAGCAGTACTTC; CDR3aa: CSVDGQGVAEQYF
d_gene: .; abundance: .; v_gene: TRBV11-1; j_gene: TRBJ2-1; CDR3nt: TGTGCCAGCAGAGACGACAGGTTGACGAGAAATGAGCAGTTCTTC; CDR3aa: CASRDDRLTRNEQFF
d_gene: TRBD2; abundance: once; v_gene: TRBV10-3; j_gene: TRBJ2-3; CDR3nt: TGTGCCACTACGCTAGCGGGGGGCAGCACAGATACGCAGTATTTT; CDR3aa: CATTLAGGSTDTQYF
d_gene: .; abundance: .; v_gene: TRBV6-1; j_gene: TRBJ1-5; CDR3nt: TGTGCCAGCAACCTTGGAGTCGCTCAGCCCCAGCATTTT; CDR3aa: CASNLGVAQPQHF
d_gene: .; abundance: .; v_gene: TRBV7-2; j_gene: TRBJ1-1; CDR3nt: TGTGCCAGCAGCTTCCGGACCGCTAACACTGAAGCTTTCTTT; CDR3aa: CASSFRTANTEAFF
d_gene: .; abundance: .; v_gene: TRBV11-3; j_gene: TRBJ2-7; CDR3nt: TGTGCCAGCAGCGAAGTTGCAGGGTCTTACGAGCAGTACTTC; CDR3aa: CASSEVAGSYEQYF
d_gene: .; abundance: .; v_gene: TRBV5-6; j_gene: TRBJ1-2; CDR3nt: TGTGCCAGCAGCTTGGCAGGGGAAAACTATGGCTACACCTTC; CDR3aa: CASSLAGENYGYTF
d_gene: TRBD1; abundance: .; v_gene: TRBV11-2; j_gene: TRBJ2-2; CDR3nt: TGTGCCAGCAGCTTAGACCTGGGACAGGGGGCGCAAAGGGAGCTGTTTTTT; CDR3aa: CASSLDLGQGAQRELFF
d_gene: .; abundance: .; v_gene: TRBV29-1; j_gene: TRBJ1-2; CDR3nt: TGCAGCGTTCGACCTGGGGACGGTGGCAACTATGGCTACACCTTC; CDR3aa: CSVRPGDGGNYGYTF
d_gene: .; abundance: .; v_gene: TRBV15; j_gene: TRBJ1-5; CDR3nt: TGTGCCACCAGCAGAGAAGGGGTTAGCAATCAGCCCCAGCATTTT; CDR3aa: CATSREGVSNQPQHF
d_gene: .; abundance: few; v_gene: TRBV5-5; j_gene: TRBJ2-1; CDR3nt: TGTGCCAGCAGCTTGGTGGCCCCACTGTTCTTC; CDR3aa: CASSLVAPLFF
d_gene: .; abundance: .; v_gene: TRBV2; j_gene: TRBJ1-5; CDR3nt: TGTGCCAGCAACGGCCAGGGTAGCAATCAGCCCCAGCATTTT; CDR3aa: CASNGQGSNQPQHF
d_gene: .; abundance: few; v_gene: TRBV29-1; j_gene: TRBJ2-5; CDR3nt: TGCAGCGTTGACGAGGGAACCCAAGAGACCCAGTACTTC; CDR3aa: CSVDEGTQETQYF
d_gene: TRBD1; abundance: .; v_gene: TRBV15; j_gene: TRBJ1-6; CDR3nt: TGTGCCACCAGCAGAGAAGGACAGGGCAATTCACCCCTCCACTTT; CDR3aa: CATSREGQGNSPLHF
d_gene: .; abundance: .; v_gene: TRBV5-1; j_gene: TRBJ1-2; CDR3nt: TGCGCCAGCAGCTTGGTGGGATTACAGACCGGCTACACCTTC; CDR3aa: CASSLVGLQTGYTF
d_gene: .; abundance: .; v_gene: TRBV19; j_gene: TRBJ2-5; CDR3nt: TGTGCCAGTAGTATAGGTGCTTGGCGGGACCAAGAGACCCAGTACTTC; CDR3aa: CASSIGAWRDQETQYF
d_gene: TRBD2; abundance: few; v_gene: TRBV2; j_gene: TRBJ2-1; CDR3nt: TGTGCCAGCAGTTCGGGACTAGCGGGGGGGTCGTTCTTC; CDR3aa: CASSSGLAGGSFF
d_gene: .; abundance: .; v_gene: TRBV2; j_gene: TRBJ2-7; CDR3nt: TGTGCCAGCAGTGAATTTCCGGGCCAGCTCTCCTACGAGCAGTACTTC; CDR3aa: CASSEFPGQLSYEQYF
d_gene: .; abundance: .; v_gene: TRBV30; j_gene: TRBJ1-2; CDR3nt: TGTGCCTGGAGTGCCCCTCGGGGCGGCTATGGCTACACCTTC; CDR3aa: CAWSAPRGGYGYTF
d_gene: .; abundance: .; v_gene: TRBV9; j_gene: TRBJ1-2; CDR3nt: TGTGCCAGCAGCGTTAGTGGCCCTAACTATGGCTACACCTTC; CDR3aa: CASSVSGPNYGYTF
d_gene: .; abundance: .; v_gene: TRBV30; j_gene: TRBJ2-3; CDR3nt: TGTGCCTGGAGCCGAGTGGGTGCCTTATCCACAGATACGCAGTATTTT; CDR3aa: CAWSRVGALSTDTQYF